Below are 20 T cell receptor beta chains sequenced from a single sample in a study of T cells after yellow fever vaccination. MiXCR, run by TCRdb on the 5' RACE reads, gives a single entry per CDR3 protein. The table lists under 350,000 distinct CDR3 sequences, approximately 4% of them singletons, with just under 25% in the top ten. This specimen was PBMCs, taken 5 days after the yellow fever booster vaccination. These receptors were collected from a man younger than 30 who received the YFV17D yellow fever vaccine.

This clonotype has a handful of counts. This chain links TRBV7-2 with TRBJ2-3; TRBD2 aligns across 11 bases. Germline values: CDR1 SGHTA, CDR2 FQGNSA. Unmatched junction bases numbered 3, after V lost 5 bases and J lost 2 bases. The CDR3 is made up of 15 amino acids. CDR3 coding DNA: TGTGCCAGCAGCCGACTAGCGGGGCTCACAGATACGCAGTATTTT. Its translation: CASSRLAGLTDTQYF.

This clonotype was observed at least ten times. The chain couples TRBV5-1 to TRBJ2-7, with D hard to call. The germline CDR1 and CDR2 sequences are SGHRS and YFSETQ. V lost 4 bases to trimming and J lost 0 bases, with 17 bases between them. The CDR3 is made up of 16 amino acids. The DNA for the CDR3 is TGCGCCAGCAGCGCCGGATACAGTGCGACCTCCTACGAGCAGTACTTC. It is translated as CASSAGYSATSYEQYF.

The chain joins TRBV11-2 to TRBJ2-5; D call uncertain. CDR1 is SGHAT and CDR2 is FQNNGV in the germline V gene. Trimming took 1 base from V and 5 from J, leaving 8 bases between them. This CDR3 has 13 residues. DNA of the CDR3: TGTGCCAGCAGCTTAGTGGTCTGGGAGACCCAGTACTTC. Its protein product is CASSLVVWETQYF.

This clonotype was detected ten times or more. The chain is built from TRBV6-2 or TRBV6-3 and TRBJ1-1, with 10 bases identical to TRBD1. Germline V gives CDR1 MNHEY, CDR2 SVGEGT. CDR3 length: 16 residues. The V gene end was trimmed by 0 bases and the J gene end by 8 bases; junction bases not matched to a gene: 9. Written as DNA, the CDR3 is TGTGCCAGCAGTTACTCGGGACCGGGACAGGGGCTCGAAGCTTTCTTT. It codes for CASSYSGPGQGLEAFF.

Many counts were recorded for this clonotype. The chain carries TRBV20-1 and TRBJ2-2; D not certain. The CDR3 is 14 residues long. Germline V gives CDR1 DFQATT, CDR2 SNEGSKA (reference sequence). Trimming removed 0 bases at V and 5 bases at J, with 10 bases between. The CDR3 sequence is CSARDSTITGELFF. CDR3 nucleotides: TGCAGTGCTAGAGACAGTACAATTACCGGGGAGCTGTTTTTT.

V and J are TRBV4-1 and TRBJ1-5, with 7 bases identical to TRBD1. The CDR3 is 22 amino acids. V lost 0 bases, J lost 1 base, and 21 bases stayed unmatched. Per germline, CDR1 MGHRA and CDR2 YSYEKL. CDR3: CASSQESIRISRQGLSNQPQHF. In DNA, the CDR3 is TGCGCCAGCAGCCAAGAATCTATCCGAATATCCCGACAGGGCTTGAGCAATCAGCCCCAGCATTTT.

This clonotype was detected a few times. The chain's CDR3 is CASSQLTTGSNQPQHF. For the CDR3, the DNA is TGTGCCAGCAGCCAACTTACCACAGGTAGCAATCAGCCCCAGCATTTT. J is TRBJ1-5 and V is TRBV11-2, with a tentative D call TRBD1 (5 bases). V lost 5 bases and J lost 0, with 14 bases in between. This CDR3 has 16 residues. CDR1 is SGHAT and CDR2 is FQNNGV in the germline V gene.

This chain joins TRBV5-1 and TRBJ2-1, with 9 bases fitting TRBD2. Looked up from germline, CDR1 is SGHRS and CDR2 is YFSETQ. V dropped 4 bases and J dropped 1; count of bases not matched to a gene: 3. This CDR3 comprises 15 residues. The CDR3 DNA is TGCGCCAGCAGCATGAGCGGGGGGTCCTACAATGAGCAGTTCTTC. Translating it yields CASSMSGGSYNEQFF.

This clonotype was counted at least ten times. V usage is TRBV5-6 and J usage is TRBJ2-2, with D unresolved. CDR1 and CDR2 from the germline V gene are SGHDT and YYEEEE. This CDR3 has 12 residues. Trimming stripped 1 base from V and 8 bases from J, with 6 bases between. Here the CDR3 DNA reads TGTGCCAGCAGCTTGTCTCGTGGGGAGCTGTTTTTT. Protein: CASSLSRGELFF.

This clonotype occurred a few times. The rearrangement uses TRBV20-1 and TRBJ2-1; possibly TRBD1 or TRBD2 for D (5 bases each). The CDR3 has 11 residues. From germline, CDR1 is DFQATT and CDR2 SNEGSKA (reference sequence). The V end was cut by 7 bases, the J end by 5 bases, with 9 bases between. Here the CDR3 reads CSGRDDNEQFF. The DNA of the CDR3 is TGCAGTGGCAGGGACGACAATGAGCAGTTCTTC.

The V gene is TRBV5-6, the J gene TRBJ1-5, with TRBD1 as a possible D gene (5 bases). From germline, CDR1 is SGHDT and CDR2 YYEEEE. V was pared by 2 bases and J by 4 bases, with 16 bases between. The length of the CDR3 is 16 residues. The CDR3 region is CASSFAGSRLNQPQHF. The CDR3 coding sequence is TGTGCCAGCAGCTTCGCAGGGTCCCGCCTTAATCAGCCCCAGCATTTT.

The chain carries TRBV29-1 and TRBJ1-2; D is unclear. The CDR3 is 10 amino acids. Trimming left V 5 bases short and J 11 bases short, with 12 bases between. In germline, CDR1 is SQVTM, CDR2 ANQGSEA. The CDR3 sequence is CSVLYQVYTF. The CDR3, as DNA: TGCAGCGTTCTTTATCAGGTTTACACCTTC.

This clonotype came up a few times. The rearrangement joins TRBV4-3 to TRBJ2-3, with 7 bases lining up with TRBD1. In germline, CDR1 is LGHNA, CDR2 YSLEER. The V gene end was trimmed by 1 base and the J gene end by 0 bases; junction bases not matched to a gene: 4. The CDR3 has 16 residues. CDR3 coding DNA: TGCGCCAGCAGCCAAGGGACAGGATTTAGCACAGATACGCAGTATTTT. This sequence encodes CASSQGTGFSTDTQYF.

This clonotype has a handful of counts. The gene calls are TRBV7-2 and TRBJ2-5, with TRBD2 matching over 12 bases. V dropped 6 bases and J dropped 4; count of bases not matched to a gene: 6. From germline, CDR1 is SGHTA and CDR2 FQGNSA. The CDR3 runs 15 residues. The CDR3 bases are TGTGCCAGCAGGCCGACTAGCGGGGGACGAGAGACCCAGTACTTC. Translating it yields CASRPTSGGRETQYF.

In this sample, this clonotype turned up a few times. The J gene is TRBJ1-2, the V gene TRBV5-7; 10 nucleotides align to TRBD1. TRBV5-7 is classed as an ORF, of uncertain function. Losses at the gene ends were 3 bases for V and 6 bases for J; bases not matched to a gene: 23. CDR3 length: 20 amino acids. DNA for the CDR3: TGTGCCAGCAGCTCCCGGGACAGGGGATCCGTTGCGGGCCTTGGGGATGGCTACACCTTC. This codes for CASSSRDRGSVAGLGDGYTF.

This chain links TRBV4-3 with TRBJ1-1; D call uncertain. V lost 3 bases and J 5 bases, leaving 10 bases between the germline ends. This CDR3 has 13 amino acids. Germline lookup yields CDR1 LGHNA and CDR2 YSLEER. The CDR3 is CASSQAVQTEAFF. DNA of the CDR3: TGCGCCAGCAGCCAGGCCGTTCAGACTGAAGCTTTCTTT.

The chain couples TRBV3-1 to TRBJ2-7, with TRBD1 as a possible D gene (5 bases). The V end was cut by 0 bases, the J end by 6 bases, with 15 bases between. Germline loops: CDR1 LGHDT, CDR2 YNNKEL (reference sequence). The CDR3 totals 15 residues. The CDR3, as DNA: TGTGCCAGCAGCCAAGATTTCGTCAGGGCTCGCGAGCAGTACTTC. Translated: CASSQDFVRAREQYF.

This clonotype was found a few times. This chain joins TRBV13 and TRBJ1-4; 7 bases align to TRBD1. CDR1 and CDR2 (germline): PRHDT, FYEKMQ (reference sequence). The CDR3 consists of 15 residues. V was clipped by 6 bases and J by 4 bases; unmatched bases: 8. CDR3: CASRRDRVGNEKLFF. Written as DNA, the CDR3 is TGTGCCAGCAGGCGAGACAGGGTTGGTAATGAAAAACTGTTTTTT.

V gene TRBV7-3 combines with J gene TRBJ2-1, with D maybe TRBD1 (6 bases). Germline-derived CDR1 and CDR2 are SGHTA and FQGTGA. Trimming shortened V by 2 bases and J by 10 bases, and 12 bases separated the two germline ends. The CDR3 length is 13 residues. The CDR3 coding sequence is TGTGCCAGCAGCTTAGTGGCAGGGGAAGAGCAGTTCTTC. It codes for CASSLVAGEEQFF.

This clonotype was recorded many times. V is TRBV10-3 and J is TRBJ1-6, with 7 bases that match TRBD1. Unmatched junction bases numbered 11, after V lost 2 bases and J lost 1 base. CDR3 size: 19 residues. Germline assignment: CDR1 ENHRY and CDR2 SYGVKD. CDR3 loop: CAISEPTIGTESYNSPLHF. The CDR3 DNA sequence: TGTGCCATCAGTGAGCCGACGATCGGGACAGAATCCTATAATTCACCCCTCCACTTT.